A selection of T cell receptor beta chains follows, all from one sample in a study of CD8 T cells in ankylosing spondylitis. MiXCR was run by TCRdb on the 5' RACE reads, yielding one entry per CDR3 protein. The sample consists of around 540,000 distinct CDR3 sequences, about 13% of them appearing once. Material for sequencing was blood, either unsorted or a sorted T cell fraction (not recorded which). These receptor sequences come from a male donor with ankylosing spondylitis. The CDR3 runs from the conserved cysteine through the conserved F or W. The D gene is left open where the match is weak. Part of the rows lack a size; the others show once, few, many or a class for expanded clones.

J	size	D	V	CDR3	DNA
TRBJ2-7	few	TRBD2	TRBV7-9	CASSKTSGRSYEQYF	TGTGCCAGCAGCAAGACTAGCGGGAGATCCTACGAGCAGTACTTC
TRBJ1-1	NA	NA	TRBV20-1	CSGSGQSSGAFF	TGCAGTGGTAGTGGACAGTCAAGCGGGGCTTTCTTT
TRBJ1-3	NA	TRBD1	TRBV7-2	CASSTRTGGRGNTIYF	TGTGCCAGCAGCACCAGGACAGGGGGCAGGGGAAACACCATATATTTT
TRBJ1-2	few	NA	TRBV3-1	CASSQDIAGNDGYTF	TGTGCCAGCAGCCAAGATATCGCAGGAAACGATGGCTACACCTTC
TRBJ1-5	NA	NA	TRBV2	CASSRGSQPQHF	TGTGCCAGCAGCAGGGGATCCCAGCCCCAGCATTTT
TRBJ2-3	once	TRBD2	TRBV30	CAWSSRGRAQQYF	TGTGCCTGGAGTAGTCGCGGGAGGGCCCAGCAGTATTTT
TRBJ2-1	NA	NA	TRBV2	CASRVVEQFF	TGTGCCAGCAGGGTGGTCGAGCAGTTCTTC
TRBJ2-1	many	NA	TRBV5-5	CASSLARTTYNEQFF	TGTGCCAGCAGCTTGGCCAGGACTACCTACAATGAGCAGTTCTTC
TRBJ1-1	few	TRBD1	TRBV14	CASSQDGTGYTEAFF	TGTGCCAGCAGCCAAGATGGGACAGGGTACACTGAAGCTTTCTTT
TRBJ1-1	many	NA	TRBV5-1	CASSWGWGTEAFF	TGCGCCAGCAGCTGGGGTTGGGGCACTGAAGCTTTCTTT
TRBJ1-1	many	NA	TRBV9	CASSPRGGMNTEAFF	TGTGCCAGCAGCCCAAGGGGAGGGATGAACACTGAAGCTTTCTTT
TRBJ2-1	few	TRBD2	TRBV20-1	CSAKGLVSGPFF	TGCAGTGCTAAAGGACTAGTATCAGGCCCGTTCTTC
TRBJ2-1	NA	TRBD2	TRBV5-6	CASSLAGLAGGPKQFF	TGTGCCAGCAGCTTGGCCGGGCTAGCGGGAGGGCCGAAGCAGTTCTTC
TRBJ2-7	many	TRBD2	TRBV12-3/TRBV12-4	CASSSGLREQYF	TGTGCCAGCAGTTCGGGACTACGGGAGCAGTACTTC
TRBJ1-6	many	TRBD1	TRBV20-1	CSARTGTGNSPLHF	TGCAGTGCTAGAACGGGGACAGGGAATTCACCCCTCCACTTT
TRBJ2-5	NA	TRBD1	TRBV30	CAIAATGARYQETQYF	TGTGCCATCGCCGCAACAGGGGCTAGGTACCAAGAGACCCAGTACTTC
TRBJ2-3	NA	NA	TRBV30	CAWGTRSRDTQYF	TGTGCCTGGGGGACGCGCTCTAGAGATACGCAGTATTTT
TRBJ1-6	few	TRBD1	TRBV6-2/TRBV6-3	CASSYGDSLHF	TGTGCCAGCAGTTACGGGGACAGTCTCCACTTT
TRBJ2-1	NA	TRBD2	TRBV10-3	CAITASGAYNEQFF	TGTGCCATCACGGCTAGCGGGGCCTACAATGAGCAGTTCTTC
TRBJ2-1	NA	TRBD2	TRBV20-1	CSASPGLAGYEQFF	TGCAGTGCTAGTCCGGGACTAGCGGGATATGAGCAGTTCTTC
TRBJ1-1	NA	NA	TRBV15	CATSQGRYTEAFF	TGTGCCACCAGCCAAGGGCGTTACACTGAAGCTTTCTTT
TRBJ2-2	NA	NA	TRBV20-1	CSATKAIRTAGELFF	TGCAGTGCTACAAAGGCGATCCGAACGGCCGGGGAGCTGTTTTTT
TRBJ1-2	few	NA	TRBV25-1	CASSEIGVTGYTF	TGTGCCAGCAGTGAAATTGGGGTGACTGGCTACACCTTC
TRBJ2-1	NA	NA	TRBV20-1	CSATPTSLSYNEQFF	TGCAGTGCTACCCCTACGTCCCTATCCTACAATGAGCAGTTCTTC
TRBJ2-1	few	NA	TRBV10-3	CAISPLSYNEQFF	TGTGCCATCTCCCCCCTCTCCTACAATGAGCAGTTCTTC
TRBJ1-2	NA	NA	TRBV5-1	CASSYQGSDGYTF	TGCGCCAGCAGCTATCAGGGTTCGGATGGCTACACCTTC
TRBJ2-5	NA	NA	TRBV7-2	CASSYPSGTQYF	TGTGCCAGCAGCTACCCGAGCGGTACCCAGTACTTC
TRBJ2-6	few	NA	TRBV27	CASSLGDNSGANVLTF	TGTGCCAGCAGTTTAGGGGACAACTCTGGGGCCAACGTCCTGACTTTC
TRBJ2-7	many	NA	TRBV12-3/TRBV12-4	CASSNRLGSYEQYF	TGTGCCAGCAGTAACCGACTGGGCTCCTACGAGCAGTACTTC
TRBJ2-1	few	TRBD2	TRBV20-1	CSARDLLAGPNEQFF	TGCAGTGCTAGAGATCTACTAGCGGGACCCAATGAGCAGTTCTTC
TRBJ1-6	few	NA	TRBV10-3	CAISDWVTPDSPLHF	TGTGCCATCAGTGACTGGGTAACTCCGGATTCACCCCTCCACTTT
TRBJ2-3	few	NA	TRBV29-1	CSVEDRGGADTQYF	TGCAGCGTTGAAGATCGGGGTGGCGCAGATACGCAGTATTTT
TRBJ1-4	few	TRBD1	TRBV7-9	CASSFTLLGTGDEKLFF	TGTGCCAGCAGCTTCACCTTGCTCGGGACAGGGGATGAAAAACTGTTTTTT
TRBJ1-6	few	NA	TRBV12-3/TRBV12-4	CASSQQGYNSPLHF	TGTGCCAGCAGCCAACAGGGTTATAATTCACCCCTCCACTTT
TRBJ1-5	many	NA	TRBV6-1	CASSPWGAGGLNNQPQHF	TGTGCCAGCAGTCCGTGGGGAGCTGGGGGCCTTAATAATCAGCCCCAGCATTTT
TRBJ2-7	few	NA	TRBV12-3/TRBV12-4	CASSSIASWAYEQYF	TGTGCCAGCAGTTCCATCGCCAGTTGGGCCTACGAGCAGTACTTC
TRBJ1-3	NA	NA	TRBV6-1	CASSAGRAENTIYF	TGTGCCAGCAGTGCCGGAAGGGCTGAAAACACCATATATTTT
TRBJ2-1	many	TRBD1	TRBV6-1	CASSRDRDYNEQFF	TGTGCCAGCAGCCGGGACAGAGATTACAATGAGCAGTTCTTC
TRBJ1-2	few	NA	TRBV7-8	CASSLAVSDYGYTF	TGTGCCAGCAGCTTGGCGGTCTCCGACTATGGCTACACCTTC
TRBJ2-5	many	NA	TRBV5-5	CASSPGTREETQYF	TGTGCCAGCAGCCCGGGGACGCGTGAAGAGACCCAGTACTTC
TRBJ2-7	few	TRBD1	TRBV5-1	CASSPGQGLDEQYF	TGCGCCAGCAGCCCGGGACAGGGATTAGACGAGCAGTACTTC
TRBJ1-1	NA	NA	TRBV7-9	CASGTVNTEAFF	TGTGCCTCCGGGACTGTGAACACTGAAGCTTTCTTT
TRBJ2-6	NA	TRBD1	TRBV29-1	CSVGPGQFSGANVLTF	TGCAGCGTTGGGCCGGGACAGTTCTCTGGGGCCAACGTCCTGACTTTC